What follows are 22 T cell receptor beta chains derived from one specimen sequenced in a study of OX40 agonist ivuxolimab in advanced cancers. Sequenced by immunoSEQ multiplex PCR; TCRdb stores in-frame clones only, minus some. The sample shows just over 20,000 clones, 75% to 85% of them seen only once. The sample consisted of CD4+ or CD8+ T cells sorted from blood, taken in a trial of the OX40 agonist ivuxolimab. These receptor sequences come from an adult with an advanced solid tumor such as melanoma, head and neck, liver or kidney cancer.

V usage is TRBV7-6 and J usage is TRBJ2-7; 7 bases line up with TRBD1. Germline CDR1 SGHVS, CDR2 FNYEAQ. This CDR3 contains 14 residues. The V gene end was trimmed by 1 base and the J gene end by 6 bases; junction bases not matched to a gene: 6. The CDR3 DNA reads TGTGCCAGCAGCTTAGATACAGGGGTGCGCGAGCAGTACTTC. Translation gives CASSLDTGVREQYF.

The chain carries TRBV7-9 and TRBJ2-5; no reliable D call. Trimming removed 3 bases at V and 2 bases at J, with 7 bases between. Germline values: CDR1 SEHNR, CDR2 FQNEAQ (reference sequence). CDR3 length: 13 amino acids. The DNA of the CDR3 is TGTGCCAGCAGCTTTATGCAGCAAGAGACCCAGTACTTC. Encoded protein: CASSFMQQETQYF.

This clone occurred once. The gene calls are TRBV29-1 and TRBJ2-5; TRBD2 is a possible D gene (5 bases). Germline V gives CDR1 SQVTM, CDR2 ANQGSEA. This CDR3 comprises 16 residues. Trimming left V 5 bases short and J 4 bases short, with 23 bases between. Here the CDR3 DNA reads TGCAGCGTTTTAACGGACCGGGAAAAGATGCGAGAGACCCAGTACTTC. It encodes CSVLTDREKMRETQYF.

The CDR3 coding sequence is TGCGCCAGCAGCACCACCTGGGACAGGGGGGGAGCTGAAGCTTTCTTT. Protein: CASSTTWDRGGAEAFF. The J gene is TRBJ1-1, the V gene TRBV5-1, with TRBD1 identical over 11 bases. The V gene's germline CDR1 is SGHRS and CDR2 YFSETQ. Unmatched junction bases numbered 11, after V lost 4 bases and J lost 6 bases. This CDR3 contains 16 residues.

V gene TRBV7-2 combines with J gene TRBJ1-1; D is undetermined. Trimming cost V 5 bases and J 6 bases, with 13 bases left between them. The CDR3 extends over 13 amino acids. The germline V gene encodes CDR1 SGHTA and CDR2 FQGNSA. CDR3 in amino acids: CASSAQQRPEAFF. Written as DNA, the CDR3 is TGTGCCAGCAGCGCCCAACAGCGGCCTGAAGCTTTCTTT. The complete variable domain, with remaining parts taken from reference TRBV7-2 and TRBJ1-1, reads GAGVSQSPSNKVTEKGKDVELRCDPISGHTALYWYRQSLGQGLEFLIYFQGNSAPDKSGLPSDRFSAERTGGSVSTLTIQRTQQEDSAVYLCASSAQQRPEAFFGQGTRLTVV.

V usage is TRBV15 and J usage is TRBJ2-7, with TRBD1 matching over 7 bases. CDR1 is LNHNV and CDR2 is YYDKDF in the germline V gene (reference sequence). This CDR3 is 14 amino acids long. Trimming took 3 bases from V and 3 from J; bases not matched to a gene: 5. The CDR3 DNA reads TGTGCCACCAGCAGTGGGACAGCGCTCTACGAGCAGTACTTC. As protein: CATSSGTALYEQYF. The whole variable domain, remainder taken from reference TRBV15 and TRBJ2-7, is DAMVIQNPRYQVTQFGKPVTLSCSQTLNHNVMYWYQQKSSQAPKLLFHYYDKDFNNEADTPDNFQSRRPNTSFCFLDIRSPGLGDTAMYLCATSSGTALYEQYFGPGTRLTVT.

The CDR3: CASSETGANQPQHF. CDR3 coding DNA: TGTGCCAGCAGTGAAACAGGGGCAAACCAGCCCCAGCATTTT. This chain joins TRBV6-1 and TRBJ1-5, with 7 bases aligning to TRBD1. V shed 2 bases and J 7 bases; nucleotides not matched to a gene: 5. The CDR3 is 14 amino acids. Germline V CDR1 and CDR2: MNHNS, SASEGT.

V usage is TRBV4-2 and J usage is TRBJ2-3; D tentatively fits TRBD1 or TRBD2 (6 bases each). The CDR3 has 19 amino acids. Trimming pared 0 bases from V and 0 bases from J, leaving 19 bases between. The germline gives CDR1 LGHNA, CDR2 YNFKEQ. The CDR3: CASSQDKRSGEDSTDTQYF. DNA for the CDR3: TGTGCCAGCAGCCAAGATAAAAGGTCAGGGGAGGATAGCACAGATACGCAGTATTTT.

The gene calls are TRBV5-5 and TRBJ1-3; D is unclear. Per germline, CDR1 SGHKS and CDR2 YYEKEE (reference sequence). This CDR3 has 17 amino acids. Trimming took 1 base from V and 0 from J, leaving 14 bases between them. The CDR3 here is CASSLLLVQNSGNTIYF. CDR3 nucleotides: TGTGCCAGCAGCTTGTTATTAGTCCAAAACTCTGGAAACACCATATATTTT.

The chain recombines TRBV2 with TRBJ2-3, with 9 bases matching TRBD1. This CDR3 has 15 residues. After removal of 8 bases from V and 5 bases from J, the junction contained 11 bases not matched to a gene. Germline values: CDR1 SNHLY, CDR2 FYNNEI. The CDR3 sequence is CASDRSGQGLDTQYF. The CDR3 region has the DNA TGTGCCAGCGATCGTTCGGGACAGGGCTTAGATACGCAGTATTTT.

This clone was counted only a few times. This chain joins TRBV5-4 and TRBJ2-3; D possibly corresponds to TRBD2 (5 bases). From germline, CDR1 is SGHNT and CDR2 YYREEE (reference sequence). V lost 4 bases, J lost 4 bases, and 16 bases lay in between. The CDR3 covers 15 residues. CDR3 sequence: CASSKHQLVSDTQYF. The CDR3 DNA is TGTGCCAGCAGCAAGCACCAACTAGTTTCAGATACGCAGTATTTT.

This clone was counted a single time. V usage is TRBV5-1 and J usage is TRBJ1-2; no clear D. CDR1 is SGHRS and CDR2 is YFSETQ in the germline V gene. The CDR3 has 15 amino acids. V was trimmed by 0 bases and J by 7 bases, leaving 16 bases between them. The CDR3, as DNA: TGCGCCAGCAGCTTGGAAATGGGAGTACCTGCTGGCTACACCTTC. Its protein product is CASSLEMGVPAGYTF.

This clone was seen just once. V usage is TRBV19 and J usage is TRBJ2-6; possibly TRBD1 for D (6 bases). The V and J ends lost 6 bases and 3 bases respectively, with 12 bases between them. Germline CDR1 and CDR2: LNHDA and SQIVND (reference sequence). CDR3 length: 15 amino acids. The CDR3 here is CASRRRGNGANVLTF. CDR3 sequence (DNA): TGTGCCAGTAGACGAAGGGGGAATGGGGCCAACGTCCTGACTTTC.

This clone occurred a few times. The genes are TRBV11-2 and TRBJ2-2, with 9 nucleotides matching TRBD1. V dropped 3 bases and J dropped 5; count of bases not matched to a gene: 10. Per germline, CDR1 SGHAT and CDR2 FQNNGV. This CDR3 comprises 17 residues. For the CDR3, the DNA is TGTGCCAGCAGCTTGCCCCCGGGACAGGGTTGGACCGGGGAGCTGTTTTTT. Its translation is CASSLPPGQGWTGELFF.

The chain has TRBV11-3 and TRBJ2-2; the D gene is possibly TRBD2 (6 bases). This CDR3 is 15 amino acids long. Trimming took 0 bases from V and 6 from J, leaving 11 bases between them. The germline V gene has CDR1 SGHNT and CDR2 YENEEA. The CDR3 DNA sequence: TGTGCCAGCAGCTTAGATCCGGGAGTCTCCGGGGAGCTGTTTTTT. This sequence encodes CASSLDPGVSGELFF.

This chain links TRBV14 with TRBJ1-4; D is undetermined. The V gene lost 4 bases and the J gene lost 9 bases, with 6 bases spanning the gap. The CDR3 is 11 residues long. Germline CDR1 SGHDN, CDR2 FVKESK. For the CDR3, the DNA is TGTGCCAGCAGCCTTCTCCAAAAACTGTTTTTT. Translating gives CASSLLQKLFF.

This chain joins TRBV14 and TRBJ1-2, with TRBD1 matching over 9 bases. The V gene end was trimmed by 0 bases and the J gene end by 8 bases; junction bases not matched to a gene: 4. Germline loops: CDR1 SGHDN, CDR2 FVKESK. The length of the CDR3 is 14 residues. CDR3 residues: CASSQDGTGRGYTF. CDR3 DNA sequence: TGTGCCAGCAGCCAAGATGGGACAGGGAGGGGCTACACCTTC.

V usage is TRBV19 and J usage is TRBJ1-2, with TRBD1 identical over 8 bases. CDR3 length: 15 residues. The J segment lost 0 bases and the V segment lost 5 bases, leaving 5 bases of the junction unmatched. Germline CDR1 reads LNHDA; CDR2 reads SQIVND (reference sequence). Here the CDR3 DNA reads TGTGCCAGTAGTCCTCAACAGGGGGCTAACTATGGCTACACCTTC. It specifies CASSPQQGANYGYTF.

The chain carries TRBV7-2 and TRBJ2-3, with 7 bases aligning to TRBD1. Germline assignment: CDR1 SGHTA and CDR2 FQGNSA. The CDR3 runs to 16 residues. J was trimmed by 5 bases and V by 5 bases; bases with no gene match: 13. CDR3 amino acids: CASSPLAGTVRDTQYF. The CDR3 coding sequence is TGTGCCAGCAGCCCTCTGGCCGGGACAGTACGAGATACGCAGTATTTT.

This clone appeared once. The chain couples TRBV5-6 to TRBJ2-5, with 8 bases matching TRBD1. Per germline, CDR1 SGHDT and CDR2 YYEEEE. CDR3 length equals 12 residues. The V segment lost 2 bases and the J segment 9 bases; nucleotides outside the gene matches: 3. CDR3 bases: TGTGCCAGCAGCTTACAGGACAGGGCCCAGTACTTC. It specifies CASSLQDRAQYF.

The CDR3 here is CASSQQAGEAYEQYF. The CDR3 DNA is TGTGCCAGCAGCCAGCAAGCGGGGGAGGCCTACGAGCAGTACTTC. The V and J genes are TRBV14 and TRBJ2-7; 8 positions agree with TRBD2. The CDR3 contains 15 residues. The germline CDR1 and CDR2 sequences are SGHDN and FVKESK. V lost 3 bases and J lost 2; bases outside the gene matches: 6.

This rearrangement joins TRBV7-2 to TRBJ1-6; D remains unclear. Germline loops: CDR1 SGHTA, CDR2 FQGNSA. This CDR3 is 14 amino acids long. V lost 5 bases and J lost 2, with 7 bases in between. In nucleotides, the CDR3 is TGTGCCAGCAGCCAACGCCCCTATAATTCACCCCTCCACTTT. As protein: CASSQRPYNSPLHF.